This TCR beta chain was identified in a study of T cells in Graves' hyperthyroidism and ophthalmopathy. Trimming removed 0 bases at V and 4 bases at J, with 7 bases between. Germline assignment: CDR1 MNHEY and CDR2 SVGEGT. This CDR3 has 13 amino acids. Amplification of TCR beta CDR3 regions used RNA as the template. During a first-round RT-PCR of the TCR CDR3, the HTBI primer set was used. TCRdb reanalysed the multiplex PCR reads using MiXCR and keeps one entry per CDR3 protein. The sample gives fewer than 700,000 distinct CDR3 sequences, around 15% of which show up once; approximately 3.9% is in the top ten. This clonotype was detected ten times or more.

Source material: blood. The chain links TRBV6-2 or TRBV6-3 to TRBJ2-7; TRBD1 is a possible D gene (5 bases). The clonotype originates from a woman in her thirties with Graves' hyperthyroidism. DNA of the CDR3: TGTGCCAGCAGTTACTCCAGACAGTACGAGCAGTACTTC. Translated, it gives CASSYSRQYEQYF.